A selection of T cell receptor beta chains follows, all from one sample in a study of human T cells and chemical hapten exposure. TCRdb reanalysed the RACE reads using MiXCR and keeps one entry per CDR3 protein. The table shows just over 350,000 distinct CDR3 sequences, with about 6.3% occurring only once. The material sequenced was whole blood, taken in connection with sensitization to the hapten diphenylcyclopropenone (DPC). These receptor sequences come from a young woman with alopecia areata. Some clones in this sample may be carry-over from other donors' samples. Each CDR3 is given with its conserved first and last residue. The D gene is left open where the match is weak. Where a row states a size, it is once, few, many or the class of an expanded clone; other rows omit it.

J gene | V gene | D gene | clone size | CDR3 DNA | CDR3 protein
TRBJ1-1 | TRBV3-1 | TRBD1 | many | TGTGCCAGCACCCTATCGACAGGGGGCACTGAAGCTTTCTTT | CASTLSTGGTEAFF
TRBJ2-1 | TRBV20-1 | . | . | TGCAGTGTTGGGCCCTACAATGAGCAGTTCTTC | CSVGPYNEQFF
TRBJ1-2 | TRBV27 | TRBD1 | many | TGTGCCACGCGAGAAGGGACAGCTTTCTATGGCTACACCTTC | CATREGTAFYGYTF
TRBJ2-3 | TRBV7-8 | TRBD2 | many | TGTGCCAGCAGCCCCTTTTTGTCGGGGGGGACAGATACGCAGTATTTT | CASSPFLSGGTDTQYF
TRBJ2-7 | TRBV20-1 | . | few | TGCAGTGCCCCCAGTAGGGACTCCTACGAGCAGTACTTC | CSAPSRDSYEQYF
TRBJ1-2 | TRBV14 | . | many | TGTGCCAGCAGCCCTTCCAGGGCCATGTATGGCTACACCTTC | CASSPSRAMYGYTF
TRBJ2-7 | TRBV7-9 | . | . | TGTGCCAGCAGCTTAGCCCCGGAAACCTACGAGCAGTACTTC | CASSLAPETYEQYF
TRBJ1-4 | TRBV10-3 | . | many | TGTGCCATCAGTGAAGGAGGAGGCGTGCGTAATGAAAAACTGTTTTTT | CAISEGGGVRNEKLFF
TRBJ2-1 | TRBV5-1 | . | . | TGCGCCAGCAGCACCCTAGAGAGGTGGGATGAGCAGTTCTTC | CASSTLERWDEQFF
TRBJ1-5 | TRBV4-2 | . | few | TGTGCCAGCAGCCAAGAACTGGTCGGGAGTTATCAGCCCCAGCATTTT | CASSQELVGSYQPQHF
TRBJ2-3 | TRBV6-2/TRBV6-3 | . | many | TGTGCCAGCAAGTTCTACGATACGCAGTATTTT | CASKFYDTQYF
TRBJ1-4 | TRBV4-2 | . | many | TGTGCCAGCAGCCAAGATTTTAGAGGGATTGATGAAAAACTGTTTTTT | CASSQDFRGIDEKLFF
TRBJ2-1 | TRBV10-3 | . | . | TGTGCCATCAGTGACTCTATTCCCAGCTACAATGAGCAGTTCTTC | CAISDSIPSYNEQFF
TRBJ1-2 | TRBV6-1 | . | many | TGTGCCAGCAGTGAAGGGTCAGGGGATCAGTATGGCTACACCTTC | CASSEGSGDQYGYTF
TRBJ1-3 | TRBV11-2 | . | many | TGTGCCCTCGGGTCGGGGGCGCAGGGTAGGGGAAACACCATATATTTT | CALGSGAQGRGNTIYF
TRBJ1-2 | TRBV7-9 | . | many | TGTGCCAGCAGCTTAGCTGGTAGTCTGGCAGGGGACGGCTACACCTTC | CASSLAGSLAGDGYTF
TRBJ2-5 | TRBV20-1 | TRBD1 | . | TGCAGTGCTCTAACCGGACAGGGGGAAGAGACCCAGTACTTC | CSALTGQGEETQYF
TRBJ2-3 | TRBV4-3 | TRBD2 | . | TGCGCCAGCAGCCAAGATTCGTCTGGGACGGCGGGGGGTGCAGATACGCAGTATTTT | CASSQDSSGTAGGADTQYF
TRBJ2-3 | TRBV12-3/TRBV12-4 | TRBD1 | few | TGTGCCAGCAGCTCGGACAGGGCCGATTGGACAGATACGCAGTATTTT | CASSSDRADWTDTQYF
TRBJ1-1 | TRBV7-9 | . | many | TGTGCCAGCGGTAGGGGGGCCAACACTGAAGCTTTCTTT | CASGRGANTEAFF
TRBJ1-6 | TRBV12-3/TRBV12-4 | . | few | TGTGCCAGCAGTTCCCACAGCGGTCCTAATTCACCCCTCCACTTT | CASSSHSGPNSPLHF
TRBJ1-2 | TRBV5-1 | . | many | TGCGCCAGCAGCGAACAAGGGATCTATGGCTACACCTTC | CASSEQGIYGYTF
TRBJ1-4 | TRBV15 | . | few | TGTGCCACCAGCAGTCCACAAGAAACTAATGAAAAACTGTTTTTT | CATSSPQETNEKLFF
TRBJ2-3 | TRBV7-9 | TRBD2 | many | TGTGCCAGCAGCTTGCTACTAGCGGCTAGCACAGATACGCAGTATTTT | CASSLLLAASTDTQYF
TRBJ1-6 | TRBV5-5 | . | . | TGTGCCAGCAGCTTGACGTCGACAGCCATTATTTCACCCCTCCACTTT | CASSLTSTAIISPLHF
TRBJ2-1 | TRBV7-2 | . | . | TGTGCCAGCAGCCTATACCGGGACCCCAATTTTAGCTACAATGAGCAGTTCTTC | CASSLYRDPNFSYNEQFF
TRBJ1-5 | TRBV12-3/TRBV12-4 | . | many | TGTGCCAGCAGTTTGATGGGGGGCAATCAGCCCCAGCATTTT | CASSLMGGNQPQHF
TRBJ1-6 | TRBV12-5 | . | many | TGTGCTAGTGGTTTAGCTCCCTCCTATAATTCACCCCTCCACTTT | CASGLAPSYNSPLHF
TRBJ1-3 | TRBV5-1 | TRBD1 | many | TGCGCCAGCAGCACCCCCGGGACAGCCACTATCGTCTACTCTGGAAACACCATATATTTT | CASSTPGTATIVYSGNTIYF
TRBJ1-1 | TRBV5-1 | . | many | TGCGCCAGCAGCTTTTGGGGAAACACTGAAGCTTTCTTT | CASSFWGNTEAFF
TRBJ1-4 | TRBV27 | . | few | TGTGCCAGCAGTTACCTGACAGGCGCCGCAACTAATGAAAAACTGTTTTTT | CASSYLTGAATNEKLFF
TRBJ2-6 | TRBV14 | TRBD2 | . | TGTGCCAGCAGCCAAGCACTAGCGAAAGTCCTGACTTTC | CASSQALAKVLTF
TRBJ2-1 | TRBV28 | TRBD1 | many | TGTGCCAGCAGTTTGACAAGGACAGGCCCGTTCTTC | CASSLTRTGPFF
TRBJ1-2 | TRBV10-3 | . | . | TGTGCCATCGGTGAGTCGTCTAGCTTCGACTATGGCTACACCTTC | CAIGESSSFDYGYTF
TRBJ2-7 | TRBV27 | . | many | TGTGCCAGCAGTCGGACAGCCTCCTACGAGCAGTACTTC | CASSRTASYEQYF
TRBJ2-3 | TRBV11-2 | . | many | TGTGCCAGCAGCTTAGTCCGGGATACGCAGTATTTT | CASSLVRDTQYF
TRBJ1-4 | TRBV11-2 | TRBD1 | . | TGTGCCAGCAGCCCTGGACAGGAGAGCCCAAGGACTAATGAAAAACTGTTTTTT | CASSPGQESPRTNEKLFF
TRBJ2-1 | TRBV20-1 | . | . | TGCAGTGCTAGAGACCTAACTAGTTGGAATGAGCAGTTCTTC | CSARDLTSWNEQFF
TRBJ2-3 | TRBV9 | . | . | TGTGCCAGCAGCGACGGGGGCGCCGCTGGAGATACGCAGTATTTT | CASSDGGAAGDTQYF
TRBJ2-7 | TRBV28 | . | many | TGTGCCAGCACCGGAGGACAGCCGTCCGAGCAGTACTTC | CASTGGQPSEQYF
TRBJ2-3 | TRBV3-1 | TRBD2 | few | TGTGCCAGCAGCCATGCGGGGCGGGGGGACACAGATACGCAGTATTTT | CASSHAGRGDTDTQYF
TRBJ1-1 | TRBV14 | . | many | TGTGCCAGCAGCCAAAAACCGAACACTGAAGCTTTCTTT | CASSQKPNTEAFF
TRBJ2-5 | TRBV7-7 | TRBD1 | . | TGTGCTAGCAGCCGGGGACAGGACCAAGAGACCCAGTACTTC | CASSRGQDQETQYF
TRBJ1-2 | TRBV20-1 | TRBD1 | few | TGCAGTGCTAGCTGGGACAGCCTTAACTATGGCTACACCTTC | CSASWDSLNYGYTF
TRBJ2-7 | TRBV4-1 | TRBD1 | few | TGCGCCAGCAGCCAAGGCATGAGAAGGGACAGGGTCGAGCAGTACTTC | CASSQGMRRDRVEQYF
TRBJ1-4 | TRBV5-1 | . | few | TGCGCCAGCAGCTTGGGCAGGAAGAATGAAAAACTGTTTTTT | CASSLGRKNEKLFF
TRBJ1-1 | TRBV18 | TRBD1 | many | TGTGCCAGCTCACCTCGACAGGGTGAAGCTTTCTTT | CASSPRQGEAFF
TRBJ1-1 | TRBV5-6 | . | many | TGTGCCAGCAGCTTCGGCTCTGACACTGAAGCTTTCTTT | CASSFGSDTEAFF
TRBJ2-3 | TRBV7-8 | . | . | TGTGCCAGCAGCTTAAGGGTGGGGAAGGTGACAGATACGCAGTATTTT | CASSLRVGKVTDTQYF
TRBJ2-3 | TRBV10-3 | TRBD2 | many | TGTGCCATCACCTTTAGCGGGGGCACAGATACGCAGTATTTT | CAITFSGGTDTQYF
TRBJ1-6 | TRBV7-9 | . | . | TGTGCCGGCCACGACCTACTGGCCGAATATAATTCACCCCTCCACTTT | CAGHDLLAEYNSPLHF
TRBJ1-5 | TRBV4-3 | . | many | TGCGCCAGCAGCAGCGGTCGAAATAGCAATCAGCCCCAGCATTTT | CASSSGRNSNQPQHF
TRBJ1-6 | TRBV3-1 | . | . | TGTGCCAGCAGCCAAGAACAACGAACCCTCCACTTT | CASSQEQRTLHF
TRBJ2-3 | TRBV7-2 | . | few | TGTGCCAGCAGCTCAGGGTACCCAGATACGCAGTATTTT | CASSSGYPDTQYF
TRBJ2-1 | TRBV29-1 | . | many | TGCAGCGTTGAAGATTGGGACGTAGGGGGCAATGAGCAGTTCTTC | CSVEDWDVGGNEQFF
TRBJ1-1 | TRBV6-2/TRBV6-3 | . | . | TGTGCCAGCAGTTATACCACAGGGTCCGAAGCTTTCTTT | CASSYTTGSEAFF
TRBJ1-1 | TRBV12-3/TRBV12-4 | . | many | TGTGCCAGCAGTCCTCAGGGGACCTTTTTGACTGAAGCTTTCTTT | CASSPQGTFLTEAFF
TRBJ1-4 | TRBV29-1 | . | few | TGCAGTTTCCGAGGGGCCGATGAAAAACTGTTTTTT | CSFRGADEKLFF
TRBJ1-4 | TRBV7-9 | . | . | TGTGCCAGCAGCCCAGGAGGGGTAACTAATGAAAAACTGTTTTTT | CASSPGGVTNEKLFF
TRBJ1-6 | TRBV3-1 | . | many | TGTGCCAGCAGCCAAGCAGGGATTTCACCCCTCCACTTT | CASSQAGISPLHF